This TCR beta chain was observed in a study of cytomegalovirus exposure and HLA in healthy donors. Study-wide results and caveats: Analysis was carried out at a later point, and it linked a missense DCLRE1C variant to TCR beta V- and J-gene trimming. Upon later analysis, HLA-associated TCR beta chains proved more clonally expanded than other, equally common chains.

This clone has just a few counts. As yet, its antigen is unknown. V was pared by 3 bases and J by 2 bases, with 8 bases of the junction left unmatched. Germline CDR1 reads SQVTM; CDR2 reads ANQGSEA. The CDR3 is 16 residues long. The primer mix had 60 Vbeta and 13 Jbeta primers. Repertoires were generated with immunoSEQ multiplex PCR, while TCRdb's copy carries only in-frame clones and drops some. The sample contains about 120,000 clones, around a tenth of which appear only once. The material sequenced was PBMCs. The sequence derives from a man aged 25 to 40 in good health and CMV-seronegative. This sequence joins TRBV29-1 and TRBJ2-7; the match to TRBD2 covers 12 bases. The CDR3 bases are TGCAGCGTTGAGCTGGGACTAGCGGGTCAGACCTACGAGCAGTACTTC. This translates into CSVELGLAGQTYEQYF.